Shown below are 21 T cell receptor beta chains from a single sample sequenced in a study of blood T cell repertoires in COVID-19. The assay was immunoSEQ multiplex PCR, and TCRdb's table has in-frame clones only and misses some. The sample has 200,000 to 300,000 clones; 87% are singletons. The sequencing input was peripheral blood. Every receptor here comes from a man in his sixties who had recovered from COVID-19.

The J gene is TRBJ1-1, the V gene TRBV7-9; D is unresolved. There are 14 residues in the CDR3. Germline-derived CDR1 and CDR2 are SEHNR and FQNEAQ (reference sequence). The V gene lost 1 base and the J gene lost 1 base, with 7 bases spanning the gap. CDR3 protein: CASSLDRENTEAFF. In DNA form, the CDR3 reads TGTGCCAGCAGCTTAGATCGAGAGAACACTGAAGCTTTCTTT.

V is TRBV15 and J is TRBJ2-1; D may be TRBD1 (5 bases). V gave up 1 base and J gave up 8 bases, with 15 bases separating them. CDR3 length: 15 residues. Germline V CDR1 and CDR2: LNHNV, YYDKDF (reference sequence). CDR3 amino acids: CATSRVPGWVDEQFF. In DNA, the CDR3 is TGTGCCACCAGCAGAGTCCCAGGGTGGGTCGATGAGCAGTTCTTC.

This chain's CDR3 is CASRRGSSDTQYF. CDR3 sequence (DNA): TGTGCCAGCAGGAGGGGGTCTTCGGATACGCAGTATTTT. The gene calls are TRBV6-5 and TRBJ2-3, with D possibly TRBD1 on 6 matching bases. V lost 6 bases, J lost 6 bases, and 13 bases lay in between. Germline loops: CDR1 MNHEY, CDR2 SVGAGI. The CDR3 runs 13 residues.

V and J are TRBV30 and TRBJ1-6, with D maybe TRBD1 (6 bases). The germline gives CDR1 GTSNPN, CDR2 SVGIG (reference sequence). V shed 6 bases and J shed 4 bases, with 13 bases lying between them. This CDR3 contains 14 residues. CDR3 residues: CACRTDSYNSPLHF. Here the CDR3 DNA reads TGTGCCTGCCGGACAGACAGTTATAATTCACCCCTCCACTTT.

The chain joins TRBV27 to TRBJ2-7; D is ambiguous. Germline CDR1 reads MNHEY; CDR2 reads SMNVEV (reference sequence). The CDR3 length is 14 residues. Deletions cut 5 bases from V and 0 bases from J, with 11 bases between. CDR3: CASSRRGFSYEQYF. In DNA, the CDR3 is TGTGCCAGCAGTCGGCGAGGCTTCTCCTACGAGCAGTACTTC.

The chain is built from TRBV4-1 and TRBJ2-7; 7 positions agree with TRBD2. V was pared by 4 bases and J by 3 bases, with 12 bases of the junction left unmatched. This CDR3 region has 16 residues. Germline V gene sequence: CDR1 MGHRA, CDR2 YSYEKL. This CDR3 reads CASSPGPAGTLYEQYF. In DNA, the CDR3 is TGCGCCAGCAGCCCCGGCCCAGCGGGGACCCTCTACGAGCAGTACTTC.

The chain has TRBV11-2 and TRBJ1-4; no clear D. The CDR3 totals 16 residues. Trimming shortened V by 5 bases and J by 3 bases, and 16 bases separated the two germline ends. Germline values: CDR1 SGHAT, CDR2 FQNNGV. CDR3 DNA: TGTGCCAGCAGCCCTCGCCGGGGTGGCCCTAATGAAAAACTGTTTTTT. Translated, it gives CASSPRRGGPNEKLFF.

The chain is built from TRBV7-6 and TRBJ1-3; D perhaps matches TRBD1 (6 bases). V gave up 1 base and J gave up 11 bases, with 6 bases separating them. Germline assignment: CDR1 SGHVS and CDR2 FNYEAQ. This CDR3 region has 11 residues. This CDR3 reads CASSLEGAIYF. The CDR3, as DNA: TGTGCCAGCAGCTTAGAGGGGGCCATATATTTT.

The DNA of the CDR3 is TGTGCCAGCAGCCAAGATGAGGAGCCGGATAGCAATCAGCCCCAGCATTTT. Its translation: CASSQDEEPDSNQPQHF. This rearrangement joins TRBV3-1 (or the pseudogene TRBV3-2) to TRBJ1-5; D remains ambiguous. CDR1 and CDR2 from the germline V gene are LGHDT and YNNKEL (reference sequence). V was shortened by 0 bases and J by 0 bases, with 12 bases between the two germline ends. The CDR3 has 17 residues.

Worth noting for this clone: The conserved phenylalanine or tryptophan is not found at the CDR3 terminus, so this likely reflects a read error. No DNA is shown, since the ends of the CDR3 on it are uncertain; the CDR3 is the one TCRdb lists. The chain employs TRBV2 and TRBJ1-1; the tabulated D call, TRBD1, remains unverified against the DNA. Germline CDR1 and CDR2: SNHLY and FYNNEI. The CDR3 is 11 amino acids in total, end residues counted. This CDR3 reads CASRGGGPMVI.

V and J are TRBV27 and TRBJ1-1, with D perhaps matching TRBD1 (5 bases). The CDR3 is 13 amino acids. CDR1 and CDR2 from the germline V gene are MNHEY and SMNVEV (reference sequence). The V and J ends lost 3 bases and 5 bases respectively, with 10 bases between them. This CDR3 reads CASSFGGETEAFF. The CDR3, as DNA: TGTGCCAGCAGTTTTGGAGGGGAGACTGAAGCTTTCTTT.

There are many counts of this clone. CDR3 in amino acids: CASSLQGTGRFNEQFF. The CDR3 DNA is TGTGCCAGCAGTTTACAGGGAACTGGGCGGTTTAATGAGCAGTTCTTC. V is TRBV6-5 and J is TRBJ2-1, with a tentative D call TRBD1 (6 bases). The CDR3 spans 16 residues. Germline V lookup: CDR1 MNHEY, CDR2 SVGAGI. The V end lost 4 bases, the J end lost 7 bases, and 20 bases lay between the germline ends.

This clone has a handful of counts. This chain connects TRBV20-1 to TRBJ2-5, with a weak D call TRBD1 (5 bases). This CDR3 region has 11 residues. Germline V gene sequence: CDR1 DFQATT, CDR2 SNEGSKA (reference sequence). Trimming removed 6 bases at V and 5 bases at J, with 10 bases between. This CDR3 is CSAQAFETQYF. DNA of the CDR3: TGCAGTGCACAGGCTTTCGAGACCCAGTACTTC.

The genes are TRBV6-5 and TRBJ2-7; 7 positions agree with TRBD1. The germline CDR1 and CDR2 sequences are MNHEY and SVGAGI. V was pared by 9 bases and J by 3 bases, with 11 bases of the junction left unmatched. The CDR3 has 14 amino acids. The CDR3 nucleotides are TGTGCCAGGGCTGGGGCCGGGACAGACTACGAGCAGTACGTC. Its translation: CARAGAGTDYEQYV.

This chain uses TRBV28 with TRBJ2-2, with 9 bases identical to TRBD2. This CDR3 contains 15 residues. Germline V gene data show CDR1 as MDHEN and CDR2 as SYDVKM. V lost 6 bases and J lost 1; bases outside the gene matches: 3. CDR3 nucleotide sequence: TGTGCCAGCAGGGTTAGCGGGGGGAACACCGGGGAGCTGTTTTTT. It yields the protein CASRVSGGNTGELFF.

The V call is TRBV5-1, the J call TRBJ2-5; TRBD2 matches at 8 bases. Germline loops: CDR1 SGHRS, CDR2 YFSETQ. The trim removed 4 bases at V and 4 bases at J, leaving 9 bases unmatched. This CDR3 spans 15 amino acids. The CDR3 region is CASSIDPGGRETQYF. The CDR3 DNA reads TGCGCCAGCAGCATCGATCCGGGGGGGCGAGAGACCCAGTACTTC. Together with reference TRBV5-1 and TRBJ2-5, the CDR3 gives the full variable domain: KAGVTQTPRYLIKTRGQQVTLSCSPISGHRSVSWYQQTPGQGLQFLFEYFSETQRNKGNFPGRFSGRQFSNSRSEMNVSTLELGDSALYLCASSIDPGGRETQYFGPGTRLLVL.

The V call is TRBV30, the J call TRBJ1-3; 7 bases match TRBD1. Trimming took 3 bases from V and 3 from J; bases not matched to a gene: 8. CDR1 and CDR2 (germline): GTSNPN, SVGIG (reference sequence). The CDR3 length is 15 residues. The CDR3 protein is CAWRDLQGNGNTIYF. In DNA, the CDR3 is TGTGCCTGGAGGGATCTACAGGGGAATGGAAACACCATATATTTT.

V gene TRBV19 combines with J gene TRBJ2-7; the D gene is possibly TRBD2 (6 bases). Trimming removed 5 bases at V and 6 bases at J, with 14 bases between. There are 13 residues in the CDR3. Germline V gene data show CDR1 as LNHDA and CDR2 as SQIVND (reference sequence). The CDR3 nucleotides are TGTGCCAGTAGTGAGTTGGGGGGAACCGAGCAGTACTTC. Translation: CASSELGGTEQYF.

This sequence joins TRBV7-8 and TRBJ1-2; D might be TRBD1 (5 bases). This CDR3 is built from 15 residues. Trimming cost V 2 bases and J 8 bases, with 18 bases left between them. Germline V gene sequence: CDR1 SGHVS, CDR2 FQNEAQ. CDR3 region: CASSLTTQGFRGYTF. CDR3 DNA: TGTGCCAGCAGCTTAACAACCCAGGGTTTCAGAGGCTACACCTTC.

V and J are TRBV25-1 and TRBJ2-7, with D possibly being TRBD1 (6 bases). Trimming took 5 bases from V and 2 from J, leaving 19 bases between them. Germline values: CDR1 MGHDK, CDR2 SYGVNS. This CDR3 contains 16 residues. The CDR3 nucleotides read TGTGCCAGCAGTAGAAACCGGGACACCAGAACCTACGAGCAGTACGTC. Protein: CASSRNRDTRTYEQYV.

The rearrangement links TRBV5-1 to TRBJ1-1; no firm D call. This CDR3 spans 13 amino acids. Trimming pared 0 bases from V and 0 bases from J, leaving 3 bases between. CDR1 is SGHRS and CDR2 is YFSETQ in the germline V gene. The DNA of the CDR3 is TGCGCCAGCAGCTTGGCTGTGAACACTGAAGCTTTCTTT. It translates to CASSLAVNTEAFF.